Sequencing of this T cell receptor (delta chain) was carried out in a study of gamma delta lymphoproliferative disorders and STAT genes. Study at large: The LymphoTrack Dx TCRG Assay amplified gamma chains from at least 50 ng of genomic DNA. Delta libraries were made per EuroClonality-NGS working group procedure. Whole-study results and caveats: Control T cells likely spanned varied maturation stages, whereas leukemic cells were skewed toward terminal effectors. Nearly all major patient gamma and delta clonotypes were public; only a couple of gamma clonotypes were disease-private.

Of note for this clone: Antigen unknown. For this DNA, TCRdb reports the protein of a much larger clone, which diverges at residue 12, most likely from a read error; the protein presented here is translated directly from the DNA.

The CDR3 length is 18 residues. Losses at the gene ends were 1 base for V and 4 bases for J; bases not matched to a gene: 12. Germline assignment: CDR1 GEAIGNYY and CDR2 EKD. TCRdb reprocessed the multiplex PCR reads using CATT. This sample has fewer than 900 delta-chain clones; roughly 1.6% occur once, and the top ten carry roughly 64%. Genomic DNA from isolated PBMCs served as the sequencing template. This clonotype was obtained from a human donor in good health. Specimen: blood. The genes are TRDV2 and TRDJ1; 12 bases line up with TRDD3. Matching the DNA to germline supplied the J gene, which TCRdb does not give. As DNA, the CDR3 is TGTGCCTGTGACACTCTCAGTACTGGGGGATACTGGGGCGATAAACTCATCTTT. Translated, it gives CACDTLSTGGYWGDKLIF.